These 29 T cell receptor beta chains came from one sample sequenced in a study of blood T cell repertoires in COVID-19. The table came from immunoSEQ multiplex PCR; TCRdb's copy has only in-frame clones and leaves some out. Found here are about 59,000 clones, 91% of them singletons; the top ten hold 8.6%. The sequenced sample consisted of peripheral blood. Receptors originate from a human donor in a cohort sampled during active COVID-19.

The chain couples TRBV5-1 to TRBJ2-7; D is undetermined. Per germline, CDR1 SGHRS and CDR2 YFSETQ. The V gene lost 0 bases and the J gene lost 3 bases, with 4 bases spanning the gap. The CDR3 runs to 12 residues. The CDR3 protein is CASSLAHYEQYF. CDR3 DNA sequence: TGCGCCAGCAGCTTGGCCCACTACGAGCAGTACTTC. Variable domain in full (rest from reference TRBV5-1 and TRBJ2-7): KAGVTQTPRYLIKTRGQQVTLSCSPISGHRSVSWYQQTPGQGLQFLFEYFSETQRNKGNFPGRFSGRQFSNSRSEMNVSTLELGDSALYLCASSLAHYEQYFGPGTRLTVT.

The table lists this clone with many counts. This chain joins TRBV7-9 and TRBJ2-7; D not certain. The ends were cut back, 1 base at V and 5 bases at J, with 3 bases in the middle. The CDR3 runs 11 residues. The germline V gene has CDR1 SEHNR and CDR2 FQNEAQ (reference sequence). This CDR3 is CASSLVDEQYF. The CDR3 coding sequence is TGTGCCAGCAGCTTAGTAGACGAGCAGTACTTC. The complete variable domain, with remaining parts taken from reference TRBV7-9 and TRBJ2-7, reads DTGVSQNPRHKITKRGQNVTFRCDPISEHNRLYWYRQTLGQGPEFLTYFQNEAQLEKSRLLSDRFSAERPKGSFSTLEIQRTEQGDSAMYLCASSLVDEQYFGPGTRLTVT.

This chain uses TRBV9 with TRBJ2-1, with 7 bases fitting TRBD2. Unmatched junction bases numbered 8, after V lost 0 bases and J lost 5 bases. The CDR3 loop spans 16 amino acids. CDR1 and CDR2 (germline): SGDLS, YYNGEE. The CDR3 reads CASSVGVSGSNNEQFF. DNA for the CDR3: TGTGCCAGCAGCGTAGGGGTTAGCGGGTCAAACAATGAGCAGTTCTTC.

This CDR3 reads CASSPGLVGNEQFF. The CDR3 DNA is TGTGCCAGCAGCCCTGGACTAGTGGGCAATGAGCAGTTCTTC. The chain couples TRBV28 to TRBJ2-1; 7 bases map to TRBD2. CDR1 is MDHEN, CDR2 SYDVKM, per germline. The CDR3 runs to 14 residues. V dropped 6 bases and J dropped 6; count of bases not matched to a gene: 8. The full variable domain, with the rest looked up from reference TRBV28 and TRBJ2-1, is DVKVTQSSRYLVKRTGEKVFLECVQDMDHENMFWYRQDPGLGLRLIYFSYDVKMKEKGDIPEGYSVSREKKERFSLILESASTNQTSMYLCASSPGLVGNEQFFGPGTRLTVL.

V is TRBV7-9 and J is TRBJ2-1, with 11 bases fitting TRBD2. Germline values: CDR1 SEHNR, CDR2 FQNEAQ (reference sequence). This CDR3 region has 18 residues. Unmatched junction bases numbered 15, after V lost 4 bases and J lost 7 bases. CDR3 loop: CASSSTHISGGAGNEQFF. The DNA of the CDR3 is TGTGCCAGCAGCTCCACGCACATTAGCGGGGGGGCCGGGAATGAGCAGTTCTTC.

In the case of this clone: One junction end does not reproduce the germline sequence, and a read error may be involved. The chain recombines TRBV2 with TRBJ2-7; 11 positions match TRBD2. The CDR3 is 10 residues long. Germline loops: CDR1 SNHLY, CDR2 FYNNEI. The CDR3 here is CASSEGLAVF. The CDR3 DNA is TGTGCCAGCAGTGAGGGACTAGCGGTCTTC. Drawing the rest from reference TRBV2 and TRBJ2-7, the complete variable domain is EPEVTQTPSHQVTQMGQEVILRCVPISNHLYFYWYRQILGQKVEFLVSFYNNEISEKSEIFDDQFSVERPDGSNFTLKIRSTKLEDSAMYFCASSEGLAVFGPGTRLTVT.

The CDR3 loop reads CASSESGLRGYEQYF. The CDR3 coding sequence is TGTGCCAGCAGTGAATCCGGGCTACGCGGGTACGAGCAGTACTTC. V is TRBV2 and J is TRBJ2-7; a possible D gene is TRBD2 (5 bases). From germline, CDR1 is SNHLY and CDR2 FYNNEI. V lost 2 bases to trimming and J lost 4 bases, with 15 bases between them. This CDR3 contains 15 residues.

The gene calls are TRBV5-5 and TRBJ1-5, with TRBD1 as a possible D gene (6 bases). Between the trimmed V and J ends, which lost 2 bases and 15 bases, there was a span of 15 bases. The CDR3 is made up of 12 amino acids. The germline V gene has CDR1 SGHKS and CDR2 YYEKEE (reference sequence). The CDR3: CASSFSVEGGHF. The DNA of the CDR3 is TGTGCCAGCAGCTTTTCGGTCGAAGGGGGGCATTTT.

V and J are TRBV3-1 (or the pseudogene TRBV3-2) and TRBJ2-7; no clear D gene. In germline, CDR1 is LGHDT, CDR2 YNNKEL (reference sequence). V lost 4 bases to trimming and J lost 1 base, with 14 bases between them. The CDR3 has 15 amino acids. The CDR3: CASSRVFRLSYEQYF. CDR3 DNA: TGTGCCAGCAGCCGCGTATTCCGATTATCCTACGAGCAGTACTTC.

The genes are TRBV9 and TRBJ2-5; 9 positions match TRBD1. The CDR3 sequence is 15 residues long. Germline lookup yields CDR1 SGDLS and CDR2 YYNGEE. V lost 3 bases and J lost 5; bases outside the gene matches: 8. The CDR3 DNA reads as TGTGCCAGCAGCGCTTGGACAGGGGAGAGGGAGACCCAGTACTTC. This codes for CASSAWTGERETQYF.

This clone appeared a single time. The V call is TRBV30, the J call TRBJ2-1; 9 bases are a match to TRBD2. The V and J ends lost 2 bases and 3 bases, in that order; junction bases with no gene match: 5. This CDR3 is built from 15 residues. Per the germline V gene, CDR1 is GTSNPN and CDR2 is SVGIG (reference sequence). The chain's CDR3 is CAWSPSGAIYNEQFF. The CDR3 bases are TGTGCCTGGAGTCCTAGCGGGGCTATCTACAATGAGCAGTTCTTC.

This chain links TRBV9 with TRBJ2-3; TRBD2 might be the D (6 bases). V was cut by 0 bases and J by 2 bases, with 16 bases left in between. Germline values: CDR1 SGDLS, CDR2 YYNGEE. This CDR3 comprises 17 residues. In DNA form, the CDR3 reads TGTGCCAGCAGCGTAGGGGGCGGGAAGCAACCCACAGATACGCAGTATTTT. It specifies CASSVGGGKQPTDTQYF.

The chain is built from TRBV30 and TRBJ1-5, with D hard to call. Germline CDR1 reads GTSNPN; CDR2 reads SVGIG (reference sequence). Trimming removed 0 bases from V and 9 bases from J, with 15 bases in between. The CDR3 is 14 residues long. Written as DNA, the CDR3 is TGTGCCTGGAGTGTATCAGTATTGGGAGTGCCCCAGCATTTT. Protein sequence: CAWSVSVLGVPQHF.

The CDR3 DNA reads TGCGCCAGCAGCCAAGTTAAGGGAGAATACGAGCAGTACTTC. Translated: CASSQVKGEYEQYF. The chain recombines TRBV4-1 with TRBJ2-7; TRBD2 might be the D (5 bases). This CDR3 has 14 residues. Trimming cost V 1 base and J 4 bases, with 11 bases left between them. CDR1 is MGHRA, CDR2 YSYEKL, per germline.

V gene TRBV11-2 combines with J gene TRBJ2-1; a weak D match, TRBD1 (6 bases). Germline loops: CDR1 SGHAT, CDR2 FQNNGV. There are 14 residues in the CDR3. V was trimmed by 5 bases and J by 3 bases, leaving 11 bases between them. The CDR3 protein is CASSLRDNYNEQFF. Written as DNA, the CDR3 is TGTGCCAGCAGCCTCCGGGACAACTACAATGAGCAGTTCTTC.

V usage is TRBV5-8 and J usage is TRBJ2-5; D remains unclear. The CDR3 is 16 residues long. From germline, CDR1 is SGHTS and CDR2 YDEGEE. V gave up 0 bases and J gave up 5 bases, with 17 bases separating them. This CDR3 reads CASSLAPLGLGETQYF. The CDR3 nucleotides are TGTGCCAGCAGCTTGGCCCCCCTGGGCCTTGGGGAGACCCAGTACTTC.

This clone was picked up one time. The chain carries TRBV28 and TRBJ2-1, with 7 bases aligning to TRBD2. Trimming took 1 base from V and 4 from J; bases not matched to a gene: 7. In germline, CDR1 is MDHEN, CDR2 SYDVKM. The CDR3 contains 16 residues. The CDR3 DNA reads as TGTGCCAGCAGTTTATTGGCTAGCGGTAAATACAATGAGCAGTTCTTC. This sequence encodes CASSLLASGKYNEQFF.

The rearrangement uses TRBV12-5 and TRBJ1-3; maybe TRBD1 (5 bases). This CDR3 region has 13 residues. Germline values: CDR1 LGHNT, CDR2 FRNRAP. V lost 3 bases and J 4 bases, leaving 7 bases between the germline ends. The CDR3 region has the DNA TGTGCTAGTGGTTTTGGGGGGGGAAACACCATATATTTT. Translated, it gives CASGFGGGNTIYF. Combining the CDR3 with reference TRBV12-5 and TRBJ1-3 gives the whole variable domain DARVTQTPRHKVTEMGQEVTMRCQPILGHNTVFWYRQTMMQGLELLAYFRNRAPLDDSGMPKDRFSAEMPDATLATLKIQPSEPRDSAVYFCASGFGGGNTIYFGEGSWLTVV.

CDR3 residues: CASSQGTSGGAWETQYF. The DNA for the CDR3 is TGCGCCAGCAGCCAGGGGACTAGCGGGGGGGCGTGGGAGACCCAGTACTTC. The genes are TRBV4-3 and TRBJ2-5, with 16 bases fitting TRBD2. CDR3 length: 17 residues. V shed 3 bases, J shed 5 bases, and the junction held 6 bases outside the gene matches. Germline-derived CDR1 and CDR2 are LGHNA and YSLEER.

CDR3 in DNA: TGTGCCTGGAGTGTCTCCCAGGGGGCTTCACCCCTCCACTTT. Its translation is CAWSVSQGASPLHF. The genes are TRBV30 and TRBJ1-6; the match to TRBD1 covers 8 bases. J gave up 9 bases and V 0 bases, and 4 bases lay outside the gene matches. There are 14 residues in the CDR3. Germline V lookup: CDR1 GTSNPN, CDR2 SVGIG (reference sequence).

The chain uses TRBV6-6 and TRBJ2-5; D might be TRBD2 (6 bases). From germline, CDR1 is MNHNY and CDR2 SVGAGI (reference sequence). This CDR3 has 16 residues. V lost 1 base and J 3 bases, leaving 15 bases between the germline ends. The CDR3 region has the DNA TGTGCCAGCAGTTACTTCTCACCGGGGGAAAAAGAGACCCAGTACTTC. Translating gives CASSYFSPGEKETQYF.

The chain uses TRBV30 and TRBJ1-3; D is possibly TRBD1 (6 bases). The CDR3 extends over 15 amino acids. Germline lookup yields CDR1 GTSNPN and CDR2 SVGIG (reference sequence). Trimming stripped 0 bases from V and 4 bases from J, with 13 bases between. CDR3 sequence reads: CAWSVPGQRGNTIYF. CDR3 bases: TGTGCCTGGAGTGTACCGGGACAACGAGGAAACACCATATATTTT.

This clone was detected only once. The chain combines TRBV7-3 with TRBJ2-3, with D possibly matching TRBD2 (6 bases). Trimming left V 5 bases short and J 0 bases short, with 12 bases between. Germline V lookup: CDR1 SGHTA, CDR2 FQGTGA. The CDR3 has 15 residues. The CDR3 region is CASSPGLLSTDTQYF. The DNA of the CDR3 is TGTGCCAGCAGCCCGGGACTCCTTAGCACAGATACGCAGTATTTT. Variable domain in full (rest from reference TRBV7-3 and TRBJ2-3): GAGVSQTPSNKVTEKGKYVELRCDPISGHTALYWYRQSLGQGPEFLIYFQGTGAADDSGLPNDRFFAVRPEGSVSTLKIQRTERGDSAVYLCASSPGLLSTDTQYFGPGTRLTVL.

V gene TRBV6-1 combines with J gene TRBJ1-4; TRBD1 matches at 7 bases. The CDR3 consists of 15 residues. V trimming: 2 bases; J trimming: 8 bases; junction bases outside the gene matches: 8. From germline, CDR1 is MNHNS and CDR2 SASEGT. The CDR3 region has the DNA TGTGCCAGCAGTGAATATCACAGGGGAAGAGAAAAACTGTTTTTT. The encoded protein is CASSEYHRGREKLFF.

This clone came up once. This chain connects TRBV5-8 to TRBJ2-3, with 9 positions matching TRBD2. Losses at the gene ends were 4 bases for V and 1 base for J; bases not matched to a gene: 7. This CDR3 region has 16 residues. Germline loops: CDR1 SGHTS, CDR2 YDEGEE. CDR3 bases: TGTGCCAGCAGCCACGGGCGGGGGGGCGGCACAGATACGCAGTATTTT. It encodes CASSHGRGGGTDTQYF.

The chain joins TRBV5-1 to TRBJ2-1, with TRBD2 matching 9 bases. The ends lost 3 bases at V and 5 bases at J; junction bases unmatched: 6. CDR1 is SGHRS and CDR2 is YFSETQ in the germline V gene. The CDR3 is made up of 15 amino acids. This CDR3 is CASSWGLAEDNEQFF. CDR3 sequence (DNA): TGCGCCAGCAGCTGGGGACTAGCTGAGGACAATGAGCAGTTCTTC.

V gene TRBV4-1 combines with J gene TRBJ1-2; 7 bases fit TRBD1. CDR1 and CDR2 from the germline V gene are MGHRA and YSYEKL. The junction had 11 bases not matched to a gene; V was cut back by 0 bases and J by 7 bases. The CDR3 loop spans 16 amino acids. The CDR3 loop is CASSQDALTGVGGYTF. CDR3 DNA sequence: TGCGCCAGCAGCCAAGATGCCCTAACAGGGGTCGGTGGCTACACCTTC.

The genes are TRBV5-1 and TRBJ1-3; D unresolved. The CDR3 extends over 16 amino acids. The germline V and J ends were trimmed by 1 base and 7 bases, with 18 bases remaining between them. Germline assignment: CDR1 SGHRS and CDR2 YFSETQ. The CDR3 DNA is TGCGCCAGCAGCTTGCGACCCGACTCCAACGGGAACACCATATATTTT. As protein: CASSLRPDSNGNTIYF. Full variable domain (rest looked up from reference TRBV5-1 and TRBJ1-3): KAGVTQTPRYLIKTRGQQVTLSCSPISGHRSVSWYQQTPGQGLQFLFEYFSETQRNKGNFPGRFSGRQFSNSRSEMNVSTLELGDSALYLCASSLRPDSNGNTIYFGEGSWLTVV.

V gene TRBV4-3 combines with J gene TRBJ2-1; 10 bases line up with TRBD1. Germline trimming cut 2 bases from V and 5 bases from J; bases unmatched to any gene: 6. This CDR3 contains 16 residues. Germline lookup yields CDR1 LGHNA and CDR2 YSLEER. The CDR3 protein is CASSQTGQGYNNEQFF. CDR3 DNA sequence: TGCGCCAGCAGCCAAACGGGACAGGGGTATAACAATGAGCAGTTCTTC.